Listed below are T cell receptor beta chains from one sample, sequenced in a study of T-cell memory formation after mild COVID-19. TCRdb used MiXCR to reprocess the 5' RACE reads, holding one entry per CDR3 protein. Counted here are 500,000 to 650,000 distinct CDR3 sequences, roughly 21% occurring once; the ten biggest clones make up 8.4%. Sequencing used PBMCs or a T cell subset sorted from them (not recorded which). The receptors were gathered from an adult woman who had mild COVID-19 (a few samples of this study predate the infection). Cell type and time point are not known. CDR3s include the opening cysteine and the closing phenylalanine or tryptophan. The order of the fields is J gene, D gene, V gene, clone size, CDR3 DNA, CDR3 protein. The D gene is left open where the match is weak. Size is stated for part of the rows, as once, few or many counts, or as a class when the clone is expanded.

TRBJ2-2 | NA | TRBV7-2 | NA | TGTGCCAGCAGCTTTGACCTGAACACCGGGGAGCTGTTTTTT | CASSFDLNTGELFF
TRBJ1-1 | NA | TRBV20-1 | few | TGCAGTGCTAGAGGAATTGGGGCAGAGACATCTAAAGCTTTCTTT | CSARGIGAETSKAFF
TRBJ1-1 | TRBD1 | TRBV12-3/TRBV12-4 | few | TGTGCCAGCAGGAGAACGGGACAGGGGATGAACACTGAAGCTTTCTTT | CASRRTGQGMNTEAFF
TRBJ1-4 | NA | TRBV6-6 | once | TGTGCCAGCAGGAGGGACGAATTTAATGAAAAACTGTTTTTT | CASRRDEFNEKLFF
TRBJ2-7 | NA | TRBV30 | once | TGTGCCTGGGGACGGATGACCTACGAGCAGTACTTC | CAWGRMTYEQYF
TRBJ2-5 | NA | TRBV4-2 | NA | TGTGCCAGCAGCCAAGATGGTCAGACCCAGTACTTC | CASSQDGQTQYF
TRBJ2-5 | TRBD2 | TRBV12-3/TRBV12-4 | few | TGTGCCAGCAGTCCCGCCTTAGCGGGCCCCGCGGAGACCCAGTACTTC | CASSPALAGPAETQYF
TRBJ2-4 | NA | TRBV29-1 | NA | TGCAGCGTTTCCCAGGTGGGGAAAAACATTCAGTACTTC | CSVSQVGKNIQYF
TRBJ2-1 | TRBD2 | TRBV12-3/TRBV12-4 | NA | TGTGCCAGCAACCCGACTAGCGGGGTCCGAAATGAGCAGTTCTTC | CASNPTSGVRNEQFF
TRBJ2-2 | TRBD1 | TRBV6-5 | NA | TGTGCCAGCAGTTACTTCGCGACAGGGGGAACCGGGGAGCTGTTTTTT | CASSYFATGGTGELFF
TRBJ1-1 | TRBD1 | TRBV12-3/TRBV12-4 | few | TGTGCCAGCAGTTTGACAGGGGGACGAACTGAAGCTTTCTTT | CASSLTGGRTEAFF
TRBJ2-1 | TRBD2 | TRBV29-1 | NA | TGCAGCGTGGGCGGGACTAGCACTTTGAAAAGCTCCTACAATGAGCAGTTCTTC | CSVGGTSTLKSSYNEQFF
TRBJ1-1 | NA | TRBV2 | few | TGTGCCAACGGCCGACGCAGCATGAACACTGAAGCTTTCTTT | CANGRRSMNTEAFF
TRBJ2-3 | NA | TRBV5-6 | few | TGTGCCAGCAGCGAGACCGGGACCCCGTACAGAGATACGCAGTATTTT | CASSETGTPYRDTQYF
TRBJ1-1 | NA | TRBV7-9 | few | TGTGCCAGCAGCCCCAGTGGCCCTGGGGACACTGAAGCTTTCTTT | CASSPSGPGDTEAFF
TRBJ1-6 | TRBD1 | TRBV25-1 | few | TGTGCCAGCAGTGAGACCTTCGGGACAGGGAATAATTCACCCCTCCACTTT | CASSETFGTGNNSPLHF
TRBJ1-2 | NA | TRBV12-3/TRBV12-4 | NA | TGTGCCAGCAGTTTGAGTGGTTTCAACTATGGCTACACCTTC | CASSLSGFNYGYTF
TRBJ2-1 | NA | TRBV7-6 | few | TGTGCCAGCAGCTTAGATCCCCGGTCCTCCTACAATGAGCAGTTCTTC | CASSLDPRSSYNEQFF
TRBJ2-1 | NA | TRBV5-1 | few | TGCGCCAGCAGCTTGGGCAGGGCGGCCTACAATGAGCAGTTCTTC | CASSLGRAAYNEQFF
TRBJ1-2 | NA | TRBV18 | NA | TGTGCCAGCTCACCCACCACAGCACAAGGAGCCTATGGCTACACCTTC | CASSPTTAQGAYGYTF
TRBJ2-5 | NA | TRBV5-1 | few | TGCGCCAGCACGTCGGCAAACCAAGAGACCCAGTACTTC | CASTSANQETQYF
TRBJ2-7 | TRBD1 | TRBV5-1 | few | TGCGCCAGCAGCGACGGGACAGGGATCTACGAGCAGTACTTC | CASSDGTGIYEQYF
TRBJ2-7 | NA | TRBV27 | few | TGTGCCAGCAGTTTCGGGCGCTCCTACGAGCAGTACTTC | CASSFGRSYEQYF
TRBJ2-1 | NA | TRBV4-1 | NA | TGCGCCAGCAGGGGAACGCACGCTGGGCAGTTCTTC | CASRGTHAGQFF
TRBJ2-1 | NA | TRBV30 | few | TGTGCCTTGGAAGGACTGAAGAATGAGCAGTTCTTC | CALEGLKNEQFF
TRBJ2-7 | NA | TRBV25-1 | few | TGTGCCAGCAGTGAATCTTCAGGGGTACCCTCCTACGAGCAGTACTTC | CASSESSGVPSYEQYF
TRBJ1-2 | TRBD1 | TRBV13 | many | TGTGCCAGCAGCCTAAGGACAGGGGGGGCTGGCTACACCTTC | CASSLRTGGAGYTF